Presented here are 18 T cell receptor beta chains from one specimen sequenced in a study of shared clonotypes between healthy human individuals. Repertoires were generated with immunoSEQ multiplex PCR, while TCRdb's copy carries only in-frame clones and drops some. The sample consists of about 95,000 clones, around 67% of them appearing once. Sequenced: memory CD8+ T cells sorted from blood. The subset was: CD45RO+ cells pooled with CCR7-negative TemRA cells. The receptors shown here come from a man aged 25-45 years in good health.

The chain links TRBV9 to TRBJ2-7; D gene uncertain. The CDR3 length is 12 residues. The V end was cut by 2 bases, the J end by 6 bases, with 9 bases between. CDR1 is SGDLS, CDR2 YYNGEE, per germline. CDR3 amino acids: CASSVNMGEQYF. The CDR3 nucleotides read TGTGCCAGCAGCGTTAACATGGGCGAGCAGTACTTC.

This clone was seen once. J is TRBJ1-1 and V is TRBV7-8; D gene uncertain. This CDR3 is built from 14 residues. The V gene lost 1 base and the J gene lost 0 bases, with 6 bases spanning the gap. Per the germline V gene, CDR1 is SGHVS and CDR2 is FQNEAQ. The CDR3 DNA reads as TGTGCCAGCAGCTTAGGCAGGTTGAACACTGAAGCTTTCTTT. Protein: CASSLGRLNTEAFF.

This chain uses TRBV10-2 with TRBJ2-4; D call uncertain. This CDR3 comprises 14 residues. Trimming stripped 0 bases from V and 6 bases from J, with 9 bases between. Germline V gene lookup returns CDR1 WSHSY and CDR2 SAAADI. CDR3 in DNA: TGCGCCAGCAGTGAGTCAGGGTGGGTAAACATTCAGTACTTC. This gives the protein CASSESGWVNIQYF.

The chain carries TRBV21-1 and TRBJ2-1; TRBD1 reflects the table's D call only, with no check against the DNA. TRBV21-1 is given as a pseudogene. The CDR3 loop spans 13 amino acids. In DNA, the CDR3 is TGTGCCAGCAGCAAAGCGACAATCAATGAGCAGTTCTTC. Residues: CASSKATINEQFF.

V is TRBV5-1 and J is TRBJ2-2; 8 bases agree with TRBD2. V trimming: 3 bases; J trimming: 9 bases; junction bases outside the gene matches: 10. This CDR3 comprises 15 residues. Germline CDR1 is SGHRS and CDR2 is YFSETQ. The CDR3 DNA reads as TGCGCCAGCAGCTCGAGTAGCGGGACTACCAGGGAGCTGTTTTTT. Translating gives CASSSSSGTTRELFF.

The gene calls are TRBV19 and TRBJ2-2; D gene unclear. CDR3 length: 13 residues. Germline V gene sequence: CDR1 LNHDA, CDR2 SQIVND (reference sequence). V was clipped by 7 bases and J by 1 base, with 7 bases between them. The CDR3 is CASNVRNTGELFF. CDR3 sequence (DNA): TGTGCCAGTAATGTCCGGAACACCGGGGAGCTGTTTTTT.

The chain has TRBV7-9 and TRBJ2-7; TRBD1 matches at 7 bases. The V segment lost 5 bases and the J segment 1 base; nucleotides outside the gene matches: 8. Per germline, CDR1 SEHNR and CDR2 FQNEAQ (reference sequence). The CDR3 has 15 residues. The CDR3 sequence: CASSRGQVASYEQYF. CDR3 bases: TGTGCCAGCAGCAGAGGACAGGTCGCGTCCTACGAGCAGTACTTC.

The chain couples TRBV11-1 to TRBJ2-2; 11 bases are a match to TRBD2. CDR1 and CDR2 (germline): SGHAT, FQDESV (reference sequence). The CDR3 covers 17 residues. V gave up 3 bases and J gave up 3 bases; unmatched junction bases: 6. CDR3: CASSLLSGRADTGELFF. CDR3 sequence (DNA): TGTGCCAGCAGCTTGCTTAGCGGGAGGGCCGACACCGGGGAGCTGTTTTTT.

This clone was counted only a few times. This chain connects TRBV11-2 to TRBJ2-2; D is ambiguous. V shed 5 bases and J shed 4 bases, with 20 bases lying between them. Per the germline V gene, CDR1 is SGHAT and CDR2 is FQNNGV. This CDR3 has 17 amino acids. This CDR3 is CASSPSPLGVGTGELFF. DNA of the CDR3: TGTGCCAGCAGCCCCAGTCCCCTGGGTGTCGGCACCGGGGAGCTGTTTTTT. The variable domain in full, completed from reference TRBV11-2 and TRBJ2-2, reads EAGVAQSPRYKIIEKRQSVAFWCNPISGHATLYWYQQILGQGPKLLIQFQNNGVVDDSQLPKDRFSAERLKGVDSTLKIQPAKLEDSAVYLCASSPSPLGVGTGELFFGEGSRLTVL.

This clone was detected only a few times. The rearrangement links TRBV15 to TRBJ2-7; TRBD1 or TRBD2 may be the D gene (5 bases each). The CDR3 length is 15 residues. Trimming pared 5 bases from V and 1 base from J, leaving 15 bases between. Germline values: CDR1 LNHNV, CDR2 YYDKDF (reference sequence). The CDR3 region is CATSVSRDPSYEQYF. CDR3 in DNA: TGTGCCACCAGCGTCTCCCGGGACCCATCCTACGAGCAGTACTTC.

This clone was found a few times. Other DNA sequences in the same sample also yield this CDR3. V gene TRBV29-1 combines with J gene TRBJ1-1; D gene uncertain. This CDR3 contains 12 residues. Trimming shortened V by 4 bases and J by 0 bases, and 6 bases separated the two germline ends. Germline CDR1 and CDR2: SQVTM and ANQGSEA. The CDR3, as DNA: TGCAGCGTTGCTTATATGAACACTGAAGCTTTCTTT. Amino acids: CSVAYMNTEAFF.

This clone was recorded a few times. CDR3 loop: CASSSLGSSYEQYF. CDR3 in DNA: TGTGCCAGCAGTTCCCTGGGGAGCTCCTACGAGCAGTACTTC. The chain combines TRBV27 with TRBJ2-7; D may be TRBD2 (5 bases). The CDR3 consists of 14 residues. Per the germline V gene, CDR1 is MNHEY and CDR2 is SMNVEV (reference sequence). V was cut by 4 bases and J by 0 bases, with 10 bases left in between.

The CDR3 sequence: CSVYPRGLHEQFF. For the CDR3, the DNA is TGCAGCGTTTATCCCCGGGGGTTACATGAGCAGTTCTTC. The gene calls are TRBV29-1 and TRBJ2-1, with a possible D match to TRBD2 (6 bases). V was trimmed by 5 bases and J by 8 bases, leaving 16 bases between them. Germline CDR1 and CDR2: SQVTM and ANQGSEA. CDR3 length: 13 amino acids.

V usage is TRBV4-3 and J usage is TRBJ2-7; D is possibly TRBD1 or TRBD2 (5 bases each). The germline gives CDR1 LGHNA, CDR2 YSLEER. This CDR3 has 15 residues. Trimming pared 0 bases from V and 3 bases from J, leaving 12 bases between. The CDR3 loop is CASSQDISDSYEQYF. CDR3 bases: TGCGCCAGCAGCCAAGATATTAGCGACAGCTACGAGCAGTACTTC.

The chain has TRBV5-8 and TRBJ1-2; tentative D call: TRBD1 (6 bases). CDR3 length equals 14 residues. Trimming shortened V by 4 bases and J by 4 bases, and 14 bases separated the two germline ends. Per the germline V gene, CDR1 is SGHTS and CDR2 is YDEGEE. The DNA of the CDR3 is TGTGCCAGCAGCACATACAGGGTTTCCTATGGCTACACCTTC. It codes for CASSTYRVSYGYTF.

This CDR3 reads CAWSVRTSTDTQYF. CDR3 DNA sequence: TGTGCCTGGAGTGTACGGACAAGCACAGATACGCAGTATTTT. V usage is TRBV30 and J usage is TRBJ2-3, with a weak D call TRBD1 (5 bases). This CDR3 is built from 14 residues. Looked up from germline, CDR1 is GTSNPN and CDR2 is SVGIG (reference sequence). V lost 0 bases and J 0 bases, leaving 7 bases between the germline ends.

The CDR3 spells CASSLYAGVEGEQYF. The CDR3 region has the DNA TGTGCCAGCAGCCTTTATGCCGGGGTTGAAGGCGAGCAGTACTTC. The chain links TRBV5-6 to TRBJ2-7; possible D gene TRBD2, 5 bases. Germline V gives CDR1 SGHDT, CDR2 YYEEEE. This CDR3 is 15 amino acids long. Deletions cut 4 bases from V and 6 bases from J, with 20 bases between.

The chain carries TRBV29-1 and TRBJ1-1; the D gene is possibly TRBD1 (6 bases). V lost 8 bases and J lost 4, with 23 bases in between. The germline V gene encodes CDR1 SQVTM and CDR2 ANQGSEA. The CDR3 is made up of 15 amino acids. The CDR3 nucleotides are TGCAGCCTTGCTGGGGGGCTAGGGGGGAGCACTGAAGCTTTCTTT. Amino acid sequence: CSLAGGLGGSTEAFF.